These 20 T cell receptor beta chains were sequenced from one sample in a study of T cells in women clearing cervical HPV infection. Assay used: immunoSEQ multiplex PCR; TCRdb lists only in-frame clones, some missing. The sample includes 30,000 to 45,000 clones. The sample consisted of blood buffy coat. The receptor set was obtained from a woman aged 18 to 75 with a cervical HPV16 infection that either progressed to CIN3+ or cleared (not recorded which).

On this clone itself: The CDR3 extends 3 residues past the end of the read, so its final part is completed from the germline J gene. This rearrangement joins TRBV12-3 or TRBV12-4 to TRBJ2-5; D might be TRBD1 (6 bases). CDR3 length equals 13 residues. Trimming shortened V by 1 base and J by 3 bases, and 6 bases separated the two germline ends. CDR3 in amino acids: CASSLDREETQYF. CDR3 DNA (partial): TGTGCCAGCAGTTTAGACAGGGAAGAGACC.

Worth noting for this clone: The read terminates 3 residues before the CDR3 end, so the remaining end is supplied by the germline J gene. This chain links TRBV7-8 with TRBJ2-2; TRBD1 matches at 7 bases. Germline V gene lookup returns CDR1 SGHVS and CDR2 FQNEAQ. The CDR3 has 16 amino acids. Germline trimming cut 5 bases from V and 3 bases from J; bases unmatched to any gene: 9. This chain's CDR3 is CASSDYRGIDTGELFF. The CDR3 DNA, read in part, is TGTGCCAGCAGCGATTACAGGGGAATTGACACCGGGGAG.

Remarks on this clone: The read ends 3 residues shy of where the CDR3 ends; the end is completed using the germline J gene. The chain has TRBV7-9 and TRBJ1-2, with unresolved D. From germline, CDR1 is SEHNR and CDR2 FQNEAQ (reference sequence). This CDR3 is built from 14 residues. The CDR3 region is CASSFVETSYDYTF. The sequenced CDR3 bases are TGTGCCAGCAGCTTTGTCGAAACGAGCTACGAC.

Remarks on this clone: The read comes to an end 3 residues before the CDR3 does, leaving the germline J gene to fill in the end. The chain employs TRBV19 and TRBJ2-1; weak D call: TRBD1 (6 bases). V was pared by 3 bases and J by 7 bases, with 28 bases between. This CDR3 has 19 amino acids. Germline V gives CDR1 LNHDA, CDR2 SQIVND (reference sequence). CDR3 sequence: CASSMDGTRLSKLGNEQFF. The sequenced part of the CDR3 DNA is TGTGCCAGTAGTATGGATGGGACACGGCTCTCTAAGTTGGGGAATGAG.

Points on this clone: The read comes to an end 3 residues before the CDR3 does, leaving the germline J gene to fill in the end. The chain links TRBV5-4 to TRBJ2-1; TRBD2 matches at 10 bases. V shed 2 bases and J 5 bases; nucleotides not matched to a gene: 4. CDR3 length: 15 amino acids. Germline lookup yields CDR1 SGHNT and CDR2 YYREEE (reference sequence). The DNA read from the CDR3 is TGTGCCAGCAGCTTAAAGCGGGGGGGCGACAATGAG. The encoded protein is CASSLKRGGDNE. In full, the CDR3 reads CASSLKRGGDNEQFF.

As for this clone: The CDR3 end falls 3 residues outside the read, so it is completed with the germline J gene. The V call is TRBV6-2 or TRBV6-3, the J call TRBJ1-1; a weak D match, TRBD1 (5 bases). V lost 7 bases to trimming and J lost 0 bases, with 12 bases between them. Germline V gene sequence: CDR1 MNHEY, CDR2 SVGEGT. The CDR3 is 14 amino acids. This CDR3 reads CASTKTDLNTEAFF. The sequenced CDR3 bases are TGTGCCAGCACCAAGACAGATTTGAACACTGAA.

With regard to this clone: The missing CDR3 end, 3 residues past where the read stops, is filled in from the germline J gene. The V and J genes are TRBV7-6 and TRBJ2-5; 9 bases align to TRBD2. V lost 5 bases and J lost 1; bases outside the gene matches: 5. Germline V CDR1 and CDR2: SGHVS, FNYEAQ. This CDR3 contains 15 residues. The CDR3 loop reads CASSQLAGSQETQYF. The sequenced part of the CDR3 DNA is TGTGCCAGCAGCCAACTAGCGGGTAGCCAAGAGACC.

Of note for this clone: The junction shows a germline mismatch at one end, possibly a read error. The CDR3 end falls 3 residues outside the read, so it is completed with the germline J gene. This chain connects TRBV11-3 to TRBJ2-3, with D possibly being TRBD2 (6 bases). This CDR3 has 14 residues. CDR1 is SGHNT and CDR2 is YENEEA in the germline V gene. The CDR3 is CASGLGGVVDTQYF. The part of the CDR3 DNA that was read is TGTGCCAGCGGCTTAGGCGGGGTGGTTGATACG.

About this clone itself: The read ends 3 residues before the CDR3 terminus; that terminus is restored from the germline J gene. The chain uses TRBV18 and TRBJ2-1; 11 nucleotides align to TRBD2. Germline lookup yields CDR1 KGHSH and CDR2 LQKENI. J gave up 8 bases and V 3 bases, and 12 bases lay outside the gene matches. The CDR3 has 17 amino acids. The covered CDR3 bases are TGTGCCAGCTCACCTCCCTTAGCGGGGGGGCCGCAGTATGAG. Translated: CASSPPLAGGPQYE. The full CDR3 protein reads CASSPPLAGGPQYEQFF.

As for this clone: The read ends 3 residues before the CDR3 terminus; that terminus is restored from the germline J gene. This chain joins TRBV7-2 and TRBJ1-1, with 7 bases fitting TRBD1. Germline CDR1 and CDR2: SGHTA and FQGNSA. There are 17 residues in the CDR3. The V and J ends lost 0 bases and 3 bases, in that order; junction bases with no gene match: 10. The CDR3 spells CASSLAAPAGQYTEAFF. CDR3 bases read: TGTGCCAGCAGCTTAGCCGCCCCGGCGGGACAGTACACTGAA. The whole variable domain, filled in from reference TRBV7-2 and TRBJ1-1, reads GAGVSQSPSNKVTEKGKDVELRCDPISGHTALYWYRQSLGQGLEFLIYFQGNSAPDKSGLPSDRFSAERTGGSVSTLTIQRTQQEDSAVYLCASSLAAPAGQYTEAFFGQGTRLTVV.

Worth noting for this clone: The read ends 3 residues early relative to the CDR3; the germline J gene fills the gap. The genes are TRBV18 and TRBJ1-1, with TRBD1 as a possible D gene (5 bases). Trimming removed 6 bases at V and 0 bases at J, with 17 bases between. The CDR3 sequence is 16 residues long. Germline V gene data show CDR1 as KGHSH and CDR2 as LQKENI. CDR3 protein: CASSAGHGAMNTEAFF. The part of the CDR3 DNA that was read is TGTGCCAGCTCCGCGGGGCACGGGGCCATGAACACTGAA. The complete variable domain, with remaining parts taken from reference TRBV18 and TRBJ1-1, reads NAGVMQNPRHLVRRRGQEARLRCSPMKGHSHVYWYRQLPEEGLKFMVYLQKENIIDESGMPKERFSAEFPKEGPSILRIQQVVRGDSAAYFCASSAGHGAMNTEAFFGQGTRLTVV.

Of note for this clone: With the read ending 3 residues before the CDR3 end, the germline J gene is used to fill in that end. This sequence joins TRBV28 and TRBJ1-4, with 8 bases identical to TRBD1. Germline CDR1 and CDR2: MDHEN and SYDVKM. The CDR3 has 15 residues. Unmatched junction bases numbered 11, after V lost 6 bases and J lost 8 bases. CDR3 bases read: TGTGCCAGCAGGGCTCAGGGGGCGATAGGGGAAAAA. It yields the protein CASRAQGAIGEK. In full, the CDR3 is CASRAQGAIGEKLFF.

In the case of this clone: The read terminates 3 residues before the CDR3 end, so the remaining end is supplied by the germline J gene. V is TRBV20-1 and J is TRBJ2-1; D might be TRBD2 (7 bases). CDR1 DFQATT and CDR2 SNEGSKA come from the germline V gene (reference sequence). Trimming cost V 1 base and J 0 bases, with 13 bases left between them. The CDR3 is 16 amino acids. The CDR3: CSARGRGGTSYNEQFF. The part of the CDR3 DNA that was read is TGCAGTGCTAGAGGGCGCGGGGGCACCTCCTACAATGAG.

As regards this clone: From the germline J gene comes the end of the CDR3, since the read stops 3 residues before it. The chain joins TRBV30 to TRBJ2-5; perhaps TRBD1 as D (6 bases). Deletions cut 0 bases from V and 5 bases from J, with 13 bases between. The CDR3 is made up of 14 amino acids. From germline, CDR1 is GTSNPN and CDR2 SVGIG (reference sequence). Incomplete CDR3 DNA: TGTGCCTGGAGTGTACGCAGGGGCGCTGAGACC. Translated: CAWSVRRGAET. The CDR3 reads in full as CAWSVRRGAETQYF.

A word on this clone: The CDR3 end is not reached by the read, which stops 3 residues before it; the germline J gene fills it in. The V call is TRBV5-1, the J call TRBJ2-7, with 10 positions matching TRBD2. The ends lost 4 bases at V and 2 bases at J; junction bases unmatched: 3. This CDR3 is 14 amino acids long. Germline CDR1 SGHRS, CDR2 YFSETQ. The DNA read from the CDR3 is TGCGCCAGCAGCACAGCGGGAGGGCCCTACGAG. It specifies CASSTAGGPYE. The whole CDR3 reads CASSTAGGPYEQYF. The whole variable domain, remainder taken from reference TRBV5-1 and TRBJ2-7, is KAGVTQTPRYLIKTRGQQVTLSCSPISGHRSVSWYQQTPGQGLQFLFEYFSETQRNKGNFPGRFSGRQFSNSRSEMNVSTLELGDSALYLCASSTAGGPYEQYFGPGTRLTVT.

Worth noting for this clone: The missing CDR3 end, 3 residues past where the read stops, is filled in from the germline J gene. V gene TRBV20-1 combines with J gene TRBJ2-3; the match to TRBD1 covers 7 bases. The CDR3 is made up of 16 amino acids. Germline CDR1 and CDR2: DFQATT and SNEGSKA (reference sequence). The trim removed 7 bases at V and 0 bases at J, leaving 13 bases unmatched. CDR3 residues: CSVSRTGPGSTDTQYF. The part of the CDR3 DNA that was read is TGCAGTGTTTCTCGGACAGGCCCCGGCAGCACAGATACG.

In regard to this clone: Coverage ceases 3 residues before the CDR3 finishes, and the germline J gene fills in the end. The V and J genes are TRBV12-5 and TRBJ2-1; 13 nucleotides line up with TRBD2. This CDR3 is 15 amino acids long. The ends lost 5 bases at V and 5 bases at J; junction bases unmatched: 3. Germline values: CDR1 LGHNT, CDR2 FRNRAP. Partial CDR3 DNA: TGTGCTAGTGGTATTGGACTAGCGGGAGACAATGAG. It is translated as CASGIGLAGDNE. In full, the CDR3 reads CASGIGLAGDNEQFF.

Regarding this clone: The CDR3 end lies 3 residues beyond the end of the read and is filled in from the germline J gene. This chain uses TRBV5-4 with TRBJ2-5, with 8 bases fitting TRBD2. This CDR3 region has 15 residues. CDR1 is SGHNT and CDR2 is YYREEE in the germline V gene (reference sequence). With V trimmed by 5 bases and J by 4 bases, 10 bases remained unmatched. CDR3 bases read: TGTGCCAGCAGTTATGGACTAGCCTCGGGAGAGACC. This translates into CASSYGLASGET. The whole CDR3 protein is CASSYGLASGETQYF.

In regard to this clone: The read halts 3 residues ahead of the CDR3 end, with the missing end drawn from the germline J gene. The chain joins TRBV27 to TRBJ2-5; 14 bases align to TRBD2. Per germline, CDR1 MNHEY and CDR2 SMNVEV (reference sequence). Trimming at V came to 6 bases and at J to 2 bases, leaving 5 bases not matched to a gene. The CDR3 consists of 16 residues. The sequenced part of the CDR3 DNA is TGTGCCAGCAGCCCTAGACTAGCGGGGGGGCAAGAGACC. Protein: CASSPRLAGGQET. The CDR3 as a whole reads CASSPRLAGGQETQYF.

About this clone itself: From the germline J gene comes the end of the CDR3, since the read stops 3 residues before it. This chain links TRBV6-2 or TRBV6-3 with TRBJ1-6; TRBD1 might be the D (5 bases). Germline CDR1 reads MNHEY; CDR2 reads SVGEGT. Between the trimmed V and J ends, which lost 6 bases and 6 bases, there was a span of 15 bases. This CDR3 is 15 amino acids long. CDR3 region: CASSTLKGLNSPLHF. The DNA read from the CDR3 is TGTGCCAGCAGCACCCTTAAGGGGCTTAATTCACCC.